Sequencing of this T cell receptor (beta chain) was carried out in a study of T cell responses to AZD1222 COVID-19 vaccine. V shed 1 base and J shed 7 bases, with 14 bases lying between them. Germline V gene sequence: CDR1 SEHNR, CDR2 FQNEAQ (reference sequence). The length of the CDR3 is 14 residues. The data were produced by immunoSEQ multiplex PCR, yet TCRdb's version contains in-frame clones alone and is incomplete. The data show about 86,000 clones, approximately 89% seen once. This specimen consisted of peripheral blood, obtained 28 days after the second AZD1222 dose. This clonotype was sampled from an adult who received the AZD1222 COVID-19 vaccine. V usage is TRBV7-9 and J usage is TRBJ2-7, with a weak D call TRBD1 (6 bases). The CDR3 DNA sequence: TGTGCCAGCAGCTTAGACAGGGTGGTTGGGGAGCAGTACTTC. It specifies CASSLDRVVGEQYF.